This passage covers 8 T cell receptor beta chains from one sample sequenced in a study of T-cell reconstitution after alpha-beta-depleted transplantation in children. Unique molecular identifiers were incorporated during preparation of the TCRbeta library. TCRdb analysed the PCR reads with MiXCR anew, one entry per CDR3 protein. Of about 110,000 distinct CDR3 sequences listed, 10% are singletons. The sample was PBMCs, taken before TCRalphabeta/CD19-depleted stem cell transplant. The receptors were gathered from a boy under 10 years old with acute lymphoblastic leukemia, due to receive a stem cell transplant.

This clonotype was recorded at least ten times. CDR3 sequence reads: CASSAYSTPSAGELFF. The CDR3 region has the DNA TGTGCCAGCAGTGCTTATTCTACCCCGTCCGCCGGGGAGCTGTTTTTT. The chain employs TRBV6-1 and TRBJ2-2; D ambiguous. This CDR3 is built from 16 residues. Germline loops: CDR1 MNHNS, CDR2 SASEGT. V dropped 4 bases and J dropped 6 bases, with 18 bases sitting between them.

The chain is built from TRBV28 and TRBJ2-1, with no clear D. The V end lost 9 bases, the J end lost 2 bases, and 8 bases lay between the germline ends. This CDR3 comprises 12 residues. From germline, CDR1 is MDHEN and CDR2 SYDVKM. CDR3 bases: TGTGCCAGTCGGAGTCCCTACAATGAGCAGTTCTTC. Its protein product is CASRSPYNEQFF. Drawing the rest from reference TRBV28 and TRBJ2-1, the complete variable domain is DVKVTQSSRYLVKRTGEKVFLECVQDMDHENMFWYRQDPGLGLRLIYFSYDVKMKEKGDIPEGYSVSREKKERFSLILESASTNQTSMYLCASRSPYNEQFFGPGTRLTVL.

This clonotype was detected a few times. The chain has TRBV20-1 and TRBJ2-3; D call uncertain. Germline V CDR1 and CDR2: DFQATT, SNEGSKA (reference sequence). The V end was cut by 3 bases, the J end by 2 bases, with 6 bases between. The CDR3 loop spans 12 amino acids. The CDR3 DNA reads as TGCAGTGCTAGTCGACACACAGATACGCAGTATTTT. It encodes CSASRHTDTQYF.

This clonotype was picked up a small number of times. This chain uses TRBV11-2 with TRBJ1-1; D ambiguous. Trimming took off 1 base at V and 8 bases at J, with 14 bases between the two ends. The CDR3 consists of 14 residues. Germline CDR1 reads SGHAT; CDR2 reads FQNNGV. The CDR3 is CASSLGVFAEEAFF. The CDR3, as DNA: TGTGCCAGCAGCTTAGGGGTCTTCGCAGAAGAAGCTTTCTTT.

The chain joins TRBV6-1 to TRBJ2-7; 7 nucleotides line up with TRBD1. Germline CDR1 reads MNHNS; CDR2 reads SASEGT. Unmatched junction bases numbered 1, after V lost 2 bases and J lost 0 bases. There are 14 residues in the CDR3. The CDR3 loop is CASSESGGSYEQYF. The CDR3 nucleotides read TGTGCCAGCAGTGAATCAGGGGGCTCCTACGAGCAGTACTTC.

This clonotype was recorded a few times. This chain uses TRBV5-1 with TRBJ1-4; D gene unclear. Trimming removed 1 base from V and 1 base from J, with 17 bases in between. Per germline, CDR1 SGHRS and CDR2 YFSETQ. This CDR3 region has 18 residues. CDR3 DNA: TGCGCCAGCAGCTTGACGGTGGGCTGGCGGGGAACTAATGAAAAACTGTTTTTT. Protein sequence: CASSLTVGWRGTNEKLFF.

The gene calls are TRBV6-5 and TRBJ2-7; TRBD1 matches 9 bases. The CDR3 consists of 15 residues. The ends lost 0 bases at V and 4 bases at J; junction bases unmatched: 4. CDR1 and CDR2 from the germline V gene are MNHEY and SVGAGI. The CDR3 loop is CASSYSWGQGYEQYF. CDR3 nucleotides: TGTGCCAGCAGTTACTCGTGGGGACAGGGTTACGAGCAGTACTTC.

The CDR3 sequence is CASSQLRTSGTWGETQYF. The CDR3, as DNA: TGCGCCAGCAGCCAACTAAGGACTAGCGGGACTTGGGGCGAGACCCAGTACTTC. J is TRBJ2-5 and V is TRBV4-1; TRBD2 aligns across 12 bases. In germline, CDR1 is MGHRA, CDR2 YSYEKL. The V gene end was trimmed by 2 bases and the J gene end by 5 bases; junction bases not matched to a gene: 12. The CDR3 contains 18 residues.